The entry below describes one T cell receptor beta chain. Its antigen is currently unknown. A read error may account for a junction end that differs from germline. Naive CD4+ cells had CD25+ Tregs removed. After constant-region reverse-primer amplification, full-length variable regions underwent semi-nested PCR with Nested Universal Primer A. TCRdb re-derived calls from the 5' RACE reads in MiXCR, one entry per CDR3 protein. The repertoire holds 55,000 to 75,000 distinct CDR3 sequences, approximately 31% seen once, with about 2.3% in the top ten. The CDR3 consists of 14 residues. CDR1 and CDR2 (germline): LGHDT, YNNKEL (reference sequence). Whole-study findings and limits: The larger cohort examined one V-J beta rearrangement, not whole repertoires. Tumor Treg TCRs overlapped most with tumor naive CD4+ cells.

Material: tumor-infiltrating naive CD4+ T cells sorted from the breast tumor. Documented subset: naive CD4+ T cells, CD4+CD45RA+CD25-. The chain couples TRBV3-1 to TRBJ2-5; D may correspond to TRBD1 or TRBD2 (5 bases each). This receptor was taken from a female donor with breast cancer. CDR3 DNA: TGTGCCAGCAGCGAAGGGACGCAAAGAGGGACCCAGTATTTC. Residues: CASSEGTQRGTQYF.